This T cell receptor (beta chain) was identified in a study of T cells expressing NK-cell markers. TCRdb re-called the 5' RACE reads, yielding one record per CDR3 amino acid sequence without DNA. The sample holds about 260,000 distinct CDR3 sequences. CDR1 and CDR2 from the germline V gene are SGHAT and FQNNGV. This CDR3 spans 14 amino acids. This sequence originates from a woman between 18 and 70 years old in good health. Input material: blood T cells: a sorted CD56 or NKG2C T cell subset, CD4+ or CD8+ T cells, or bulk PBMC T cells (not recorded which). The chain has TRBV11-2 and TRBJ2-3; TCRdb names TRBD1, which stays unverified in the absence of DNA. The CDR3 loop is CASSWTPSTDTQYF. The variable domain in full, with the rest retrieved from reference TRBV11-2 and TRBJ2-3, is EAGVAQSPRYKIIEKRQSVAFWCNPISGHATLYWYQQILGQGPKLLIQFQNNGVVDDSQLPKDRFSAERLKGVDSTLKIQPAKLEDSAVYLCASSWTPSTDTQYFGPGTRLTVL.